This T cell receptor (beta chain) came from a study of control samples from healthy donors and cancer patients. Assay used: immunoSEQ multiplex PCR; TCRdb lists only in-frame clones, some missing. The sample consists of roughly 150,000 clones, roughly 90% of them appearing once. CDR1 is MDHEN, CDR2 SYDVKM, per germline. The CDR3 runs to 14 residues. The V gene lost 1 base and the J gene lost 11 bases, with 14 bases spanning the gap. This chain links TRBV28 with TRBJ1-4; no clear D gene. Material for sequencing was blood. The receptor was derived from a woman in her thirties in good health. This CDR3 reads CASSLSEYAGKLFF. The CDR3 DNA is TGTGCCAGCAGTTTATCTGAGTACGCCGGGAAACTGTTTTTT.